Presented here are 4 T cell receptor beta chains from one specimen sequenced in a study of human T cells and chemical hapten exposure (dated by TCRdb to the early 2020s). The protocol used for the library was RACE. Sequencing was performed on a NextSeq 500. The raw public data were reprocessed by TCRdb itself: fastp quality trimming at Q25, MiXCR clonotype calling, in-frame beta chains only. All rows with the same CDR3 protein become a single entry with the most common DNA and genes. In this sample the table shows roughly 360,000 distinct CDR3 sequences, roughly 5% of which occur a single time. The top ten hold approximately 2.1% of the sample. The time point label, read with the paper, signifies: patch test 1, 2 weeks after DPC sensitization. Per the publication, the treatment or condition label means: therapeutic diphenylcyclopropenone sensitization with weekly scalp DPC. Sequencing was performed on whole blood, taken in connection with sensitization to the hapten diphenylcyclopropenone (DPC). These receptors originate from a woman aged 45-65 years with alopecia areata. Some clones in this sample may be carry-over from other donors' samples.

This clonotype was seen more than once but under ten times. The V call is TRBV6-1, the J call TRBJ2-7; maybe TRBD1 (6 bases). The germline V and J ends were trimmed by 5 bases and 7 bases, with 12 bases remaining between them. The CDR3 runs to 12 residues. Germline CDR1 and CDR2: MNHNS and SASEGT. CDR3 bases: TGTGCCAGCAGTTACAGGGCGGGTGAGCAGTACTTC. It specifies CASSYRAGEQYF.

This clonotype was found many times. The chain employs TRBV29-1 and TRBJ1-5; 8 bases match TRBD1. This CDR3 has 14 amino acids. CDR1 is SQVTM and CDR2 is ANQGSEA in the germline V gene. V dropped 5 bases and J dropped 2; count of bases not matched to a gene: 5. The CDR3 region is CSVSGGAGNQPQHF. The CDR3 DNA reads as TGCAGCGTTTCAGGGGGCGCCGGCAATCAGCCCCAGCATTTT.

This clonotype was seen only a few times. The chain carries TRBV9 and TRBJ2-7, with D perhaps matching TRBD1 or TRBD2 (5 bases each). The length of the CDR3 is 15 residues. The germline gives CDR1 SGDLS, CDR2 YYNGEE. V lost 0 bases to trimming and J lost 7 bases, with 17 bases between them. The CDR3 loop reads CASSVGTLGEREQYF. In DNA form, the CDR3 reads TGTGCCAGCAGCGTAGGGACTTTAGGGGAAAGAGAGCAGTACTTC. Complete variable domain (other parts from reference TRBV9 and TRBJ2-7): DSGVTQTPKHLITATGQRVTLRCSPRSGDLSVYWYQQSLDQGLQFLIQYYNGEERAKGNILERFSAQQFPDLHSELNLSSLELGDSALYFCASSVGTLGEREQYFGPGTRLTVT.

This clonotype occurred many times. The V call is TRBV12-3 or TRBV12-4, the J call TRBJ1-6; 8 bases fit TRBD1. The CDR3 has 15 residues. The trim removed 1 base at V and 10 bases at J, leaving 6 bases unmatched. The CDR3 DNA sequence: TGTGCCAGCAGTTTAGAGGACAGGGTCCAATCACCCCTCCACTTT. Translation: CASSLEDRVQSPLHF.